The 20 T cell receptor beta chains given below trace back to one sample, sequenced in a study of blood T cells in healthy people across ages (dated by TCRdb to about 2015). Libraries came from 5' RACE. The sequencer was an Illumina HiSeq 2500. A second 7 to 11 cycle PCR used a sample-barcoded 5' primer and a J-beta primer mix. Starting from the raw public reads, TCRdb applied fastp trimming at Q25, assembled clones with MiXCR and retained in-frame beta chains. Every CDR3 protein is listed once, alongside the most common genes and DNA of its rows. A total of approximately 1,000,000 distinct CDR3 sequences appear in this sample, around two fifths of them only once. The ten largest clones add up to approximately 14% of the sample. The sample taken for sequencing was blood. Every receptor here comes from a man between 18 and 29 years old in good health.

There are a few counts of this clonotype. The rearrangement links TRBV10-3 to TRBJ2-1; D unclear. The germline V gene encodes CDR1 ENHRY and CDR2 SYGVKD. V was pared by 7 bases and J by 5 bases, with 15 bases between. There are 14 residues in the CDR3. The CDR3 region is CAITPDRQNNEQFF. The DNA of the CDR3 is TGTGCCATCACCCCAGATAGGCAGAACAATGAGCAGTTCTTC.

A few counts support this clonotype. The chain couples TRBV7-9 to TRBJ2-1, with a tentative D call TRBD1 (8 bases). V was shortened by 3 bases and J by 10 bases, with 13 bases between the two germline ends. CDR1 and CDR2 (germline): SEHNR, FQNEAQ (reference sequence). CDR3 length: 13 amino acids. CDR3 loop: CASSFNRGGEQFF. The CDR3 DNA is TGTGCCAGCAGCTTTAACAGGGGGGGCGAGCAGTTCTTC.

In this sample, this clonotype turned up a few times. The junction departs from germline at one end; a sequencing error may be responsible. Here the CDR3 reads CASSLELAAEQFF. Here the CDR3 DNA reads TGTGCTAGCAGCTTAGAACTAGCCGCTGAGCAGTTCTTC. The J gene is TRBJ2-1, the V gene TRBV7-7, with D perhaps TRBD2 (6 bases). The germline CDR1 and CDR2 sequences are SSHAT and FNYEAQ (reference sequence). The CDR3 contains 13 residues. The full variable domain, with the rest looked up from reference TRBV7-7 and TRBJ2-1, is GAGVSQSPRYKVTKRGQDVTLRCDPISSHATLYWYQQALGQGPEFLTYFNYEAQPDKSGLPSDRFSAERPEGSISTLTIQRTEQRDSAMYRCASSLELAAEQFFGPGTRLTVL.

This clonotype was seen only a few times. In nucleotides, the CDR3 is TGTGCCAGCAGACCGGGACAGGGAGAAAATGAGCAGTTCTTC. Its translation is CASRPGQGENEQFF. The chain couples TRBV27 to TRBJ2-1, with 9 positions matching TRBD1. This CDR3 comprises 14 residues. V dropped 6 bases and J dropped 7; count of bases not matched to a gene: 7. Germline CDR1 MNHEY, CDR2 SMNVEV (reference sequence).

Points on this clonotype: A much more abundant neighbour one base away suggests this may be a read error. The V call is TRBV7-9, the J call TRBJ2-1, with TRBD2 identical over 8 bases. CDR1 is SEHNR, CDR2 FQNEAQ, per germline (reference sequence). The CDR3 loop spans 17 amino acids. V gave up 2 bases and J gave up 8 bases; unmatched junction bases: 14. CDR3 in amino acids: CASSLPRRLAMYDEQFF. CDR3 in DNA: TGTGCCAGCAGCTTACCCCGCAGACTAGCGATGTACGATGAGCAGTTCTTC.

The chain uses TRBV5-1 and TRBJ1-3; TRBD1 is a possible D gene (5 bases). This CDR3 comprises 16 residues. The ends were cut back, 4 bases at V and 4 bases at J, with 18 bases in the middle. Per the germline V gene, CDR1 is SGHRS and CDR2 is YFSETQ. DNA of the CDR3: TGCGCCAGCAGCATAGAACCCGTGGGGGACGGAAACACCATATATTTT. Translated, it gives CASSIEPVGDGNTIYF.

This sequence joins TRBV20-1 and TRBJ2-7; 7 bases align to TRBD1. The CDR3 consists of 13 residues. The germline V gene encodes CDR1 DFQATT and CDR2 SNEGSKA (reference sequence). Trimming removed 6 bases from V and 3 bases from J; junction bases left unmatched: 8. The CDR3 here is CSANYAGGYEQYF. In DNA form, the CDR3 reads TGCAGTGCCAATTATGCAGGGGGCTACGAGCAGTACTTC.

The V and J genes are TRBV7-3 and TRBJ2-1; D gene unclear. Germline V gene sequence: CDR1 SGHTA, CDR2 FQGTGA. The CDR3 totals 15 residues. V was trimmed by 0 bases and J by 6 bases, leaving 12 bases between them. DNA for the CDR3: TGTGCCAGCAGCTTAACTACAGTGAGTGGCAATGAGCAGTTCTTC. It codes for CASSLTTVSGNEQFF.

The gene calls are TRBV3-1 and TRBJ1-1; 9 bases fit TRBD1. The CDR3 covers 17 residues. CDR1 and CDR2 from the germline V gene are LGHDT and YNNKEL (reference sequence). V lost 5 bases to trimming and J lost 4 bases; unmatched junction nucleotides: 14. The chain's CDR3 is CASSFGTGYWRRTEAFF. CDR3 in DNA: TGTGCCAGCAGCTTCGGGACAGGGTATTGGCGGCGCACTGAAGCTTTCTTT. The full variable domain, with the rest looked up from reference TRBV3-1 and TRBJ1-1, is DTAVSQTPKYLVTQMGNDKSIKCEQNLGHDTMYWYKQDSKKFLKIMFSYNNKELIINETVPNRFSPKSPDKAHLNLHINSLELGDSAVYFCASSFGTGYWRRTEAFFGQGTRLTVV.

V gene TRBV20-1 combines with J gene TRBJ1-4; D possibly corresponds to TRBD1 (6 bases). Germline lookup yields CDR1 DFQATT and CDR2 SNEGSKA (reference sequence). With 0 bases removed from V and 8 bases from J, the gap between germline ends came to 16 bases. The length of the CDR3 is 15 residues. For the CDR3, the DNA is TGCAGTGCTAGAGATGTTTCCACAGGGCAAGAAAAACTGTTTTTT. This encodes CSARDVSTGQEKLFF.

The V and J genes are TRBV21-1 and TRBJ1-2. TRBV21-1 is a documented pseudogene. This CDR3 contains 17 residues. CDR3 in amino acids: CASPAKRSRNINYGYTF. The CDR3, as DNA: TGTGCCAGTCCAGCAAAAAGGAGTAGAAACATTAACTATGGCTACACCTTC.

This chain connects TRBV12-3 or TRBV12-4 to TRBJ2-1; D gene unclear. This CDR3 has 12 residues. The V and J ends lost 3 bases and 7 bases respectively, with 7 bases between them. CDR3 region: CASSFDGNEQFF. Written as DNA, the CDR3 is TGTGCCAGCAGTTTCGATGGGAATGAGCAGTTCTTC.

Comment on this clonotype: A much larger clone differs from this one at a single base, so this may be a read error. The V call is TRBV7-2, the J call TRBJ2-7; D unclear. There are 13 residues in the CDR3. Germline-derived CDR1 and CDR2 are SGHTA and FQGNSA. The CDR3 DNA reads as TGTGCCGGCAGCTTATCCCGGAACAATGAGCAGTACTTC. It yields the protein CAGSLSRNNEQYF. Supplemented by reference TRBV7-2 and TRBJ2-7, the full variable domain reads GAGVSQSPSNKVTEKGKDVELRCDPISGHTALYWYRQSLGQGLEFLIYFQGNSAPDKSGLPSDRFSAERTGGSVSTLTIQRTQQEDSAVYLCAGSLSRNNEQYFGPGTRLTVT.

The V call is TRBV21-1, the J call TRBJ2-2; TRBD1, as called in the table, went unchecked against the DNA. TRBV21-1 counts as a pseudogene. CDR3 size: 16 residues. The CDR3 loop reads CASSQTGQEATGELFF. In DNA, the CDR3 is TGTGCCAGCAGCCAAACAGGACAGGAGGCCACCGGGGAGCTGTTTTTT.

This rearrangement joins TRBV20-1 to TRBJ2-3, with TRBD2 matching 8 bases. After removal of 3 bases from V and 4 bases from J, the junction contained 6 bases not matched to a gene. Germline-derived CDR1 and CDR2 are DFQATT and SNEGSKA (reference sequence). The CDR3 spans 14 residues. The CDR3 spells CSARVAGRADTQYF. The CDR3 nucleotides read TGCAGTGCTAGGGTAGCGGGAAGGGCAGATACGCAGTATTTT.

This clonotype occurred a few times. The gene calls are TRBV4-3 and TRBJ2-3; 7 positions agree with TRBD2. The CDR3 spans 14 residues. The germline V gene encodes CDR1 LGHNA and CDR2 YSLEER. Trimming took 0 bases from V and 7 from J; bases not matched to a gene: 4. The CDR3 coding sequence is TGCGCCAGCAGCCAAGAGCTAGCGGCCCATACGCAGTATTTT. Translating it yields CASSQELAAHTQYF.

The chain joins TRBV6-6 to TRBJ2-1; D unresolved. Trimming cost V 2 bases and J 3 bases, with 8 bases left between them. Germline CDR1 MNHNY, CDR2 SVGAGI (reference sequence). This CDR3 is built from 14 residues. CDR3 protein: CASSYASLYNEQFF. CDR3 DNA sequence: TGTGCCAGCAGTTACGCTAGTCTCTACAATGAGCAGTTCTTC.

This clonotype appeared a few times. The chain combines TRBV29-1 with TRBJ2-7; possible D gene TRBD1, 5 bases. The CDR3 totals 12 residues. Germline lookup yields CDR1 SQVTM and CDR2 ANQGSEA. Deletions cut 4 bases from V and 3 bases from J, with 10 bases between. In nucleotides, the CDR3 is TGCAGCGTTGGGGGCACCATCTACGAGCAGTACTTC. It encodes CSVGGTIYEQYF.

V and J are TRBV6-5 and TRBJ2-4, with 7 bases identical to TRBD2. CDR1 and CDR2 (germline): MNHEY, SVGAGI. The CDR3 is 16 amino acids. Germline trimming cut 5 bases from V and 5 bases from J; bases unmatched to any gene: 12. The CDR3 DNA reads as TGTGCCAGCAGTCCGCAGGCGGCTCGGGGGGAAAACATTCAGTACTTC. Amino acid sequence: CASSPQAARGENIQYF.

This chain uses TRBV20-1 with TRBJ2-5; TRBD2 matches at 10 bases. There are 12 residues in the CDR3. Germline V gene data show CDR1 as DFQATT and CDR2 as SNEGSKA (reference sequence). V shed 5 bases, J shed 3 bases, and the junction held 0 bases outside the gene matches. CDR3 residues: CSAGLAEETQYF. DNA of the CDR3: TGCAGTGCTGGACTAGCGGAAGAGACCCAGTACTTC.